A few counts support the clone carrying this TCR beta chain. Seattle cases were enrolled at active infection and followed longitudinally. The entry originates in a study of blood T cell repertoires in COVID-19. Background on the study: PBMCs, B-cell-depleted T cells, or T cells provided the cDNA or gDNA that made up the material.

Authors' processing steps: The authors estimated nucleated cell counts from reference gene primer amplification. Clones were sequenced by immunoSEQ multiplex PCR, and TCRdb holds only the in-frame ones, with some missing. Clone size and V and J calls were adopted from that table, with D and trimming inferred from the DNA. The sample lists about 300,000 clones, roughly 86% occurring once. CDR1 is LGHNA and CDR2 is YSLEER in the germline V gene. The length of the CDR3 is 18 residues. Trimming took 1 base from V and 4 from J; bases not matched to a gene: 13. This TCR derives from a woman in her twenties or thirties with COVID-19, enrolled during active disease. V and J are TRBV4-3 and TRBJ1-1; 9 positions match TRBD1. Sequencing input: peripheral blood. CDR3 nucleotides: TGCGCCAGCAGCCAAGGCCTCGGACAGGGGCCCTGGAGCACTGAAGCTTTCTTT. It yields the protein CASSQGLGQGPWSTEAFF.